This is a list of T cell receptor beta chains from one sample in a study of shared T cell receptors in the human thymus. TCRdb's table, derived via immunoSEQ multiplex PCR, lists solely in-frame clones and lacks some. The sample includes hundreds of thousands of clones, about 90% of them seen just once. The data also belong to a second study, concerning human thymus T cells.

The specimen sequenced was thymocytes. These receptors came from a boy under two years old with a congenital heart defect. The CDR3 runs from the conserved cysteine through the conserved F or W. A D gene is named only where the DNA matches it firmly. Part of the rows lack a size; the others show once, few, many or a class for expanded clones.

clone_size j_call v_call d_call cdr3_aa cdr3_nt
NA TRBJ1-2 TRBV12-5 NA CASGNALQKPSYGYTF TGTGCTAGTGGTAACGCCTTACAGAAACCCTCTTATGGCTACACCTTC
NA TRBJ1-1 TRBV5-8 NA CASSPIAWEAFF TGTGCCAGCAGTCCTATCGCATGGGAAGCTTTCTTT
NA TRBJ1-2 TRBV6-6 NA CASSTDDYGYTF TGTGCCAGCAGTACAGACGACTATGGCTACACCTTC
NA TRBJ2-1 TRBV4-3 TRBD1 CASSRTGEPYNEQFF TGCGCCAGCAGCCGGACAGGGGAGCCCTACAATGAGCAGTTCTTC
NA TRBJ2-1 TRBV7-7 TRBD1 CASSFGTGRSDNEQFF TGTGCTAGCAGTTTCGGGACAGGGAGGAGTGACAATGAGCAGTTCTTC
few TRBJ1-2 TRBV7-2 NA CASSLAGAGGYTF TGTGCCAGCAGCTTGGCGGGGGCAGGAGGCTACACCTTC
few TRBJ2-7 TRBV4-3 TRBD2 CASSQDVLGLDYEQYF TGCGCCAGCAGCCAAGATGTCCTTGGACTAGACTACGAGCAGTACTTC
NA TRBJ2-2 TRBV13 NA CASSLALAGTGELFF TGTGCCAGCAGCTTAGCACTAGCCGGCACCGGGGAGCTGTTTTTT
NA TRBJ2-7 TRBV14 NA CASSPHKQPVRDEQYF TGTGCCAGCAGCCCTCACAAGCAGCCCGTTCGGGACGAGCAGTACTTC
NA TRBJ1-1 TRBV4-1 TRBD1 CASSQLRDRGFTEAFF TGCGCCAGCAGCCAACTCCGGGACAGGGGGTTCACTGAAGCTTTCTTT
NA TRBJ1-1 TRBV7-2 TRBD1 CASSLIQGGTEAFF TGTGCCAGCAGCTTAATACAGGGGGGAACTGAAGCTTTCTTT
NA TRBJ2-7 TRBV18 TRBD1 CASSPKGQGFEQYF TGTGCCAGCTCACCTAAAGGACAGGGGTTCGAGCAGTACTTC
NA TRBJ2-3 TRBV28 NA CASSLGGRAVFSTDTQYF TGTGCCAGCAGTTTGGGCGGACGAGCGGTTTTTAGCACAGATACGCAGTATTTT
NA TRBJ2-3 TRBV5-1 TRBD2 CASRYSGRVTDTQYF TGCGCCAGCAGATATAGCGGGAGGGTGACAGATACGCAGTATTTT
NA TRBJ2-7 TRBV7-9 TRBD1 CASSLPGQGAYEQYF TGTGCCAGCAGCCTTCCCGGACAGGGGGCGTACGAGCAGTACTTC
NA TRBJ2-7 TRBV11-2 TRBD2 CASSSGLAGGPMTEQYF TGTGCCAGCAGCTCGGGACTAGCGGGAGGGCCTATGACCGAGCAGTACTTC
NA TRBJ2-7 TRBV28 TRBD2 CASSPGSGVSSYEQYF TGTGCCAGCAGTCCCGGTAGCGGGGTTAGCTCCTACGAGCAGTACTTC